These 26 T cell receptor beta chains were sequenced from one sample in a study of OX40 agonist ivuxolimab in advanced cancers. The data were produced by immunoSEQ multiplex PCR, yet TCRdb's version contains in-frame clones alone and is incomplete. The table includes 80,000 to 85,000 clones, about 86% detected once. The specimen was CD4+ or CD8+ T cells sorted from blood, collected in a trial of the OX40 agonist ivuxolimab. The receptor set was obtained from an adult with an advanced solid tumor such as melanoma, head and neck, liver or kidney cancer.

The rearrangement joins TRBV5-1 to TRBJ2-1; the match to TRBD1 covers 7 bases. V lost 5 bases, J lost 4 bases, and 3 bases stayed unmatched. The CDR3 extends over 13 amino acids. Germline V gene data show CDR1 as SGHRS and CDR2 as YFSETQ. In nucleotides, the CDR3 is TGCGCCAGCAGTCCGGACAGGTACAATGAGCAGTTCTTC. Residues: CASSPDRYNEQFF. Variable domain in full (rest from reference TRBV5-1 and TRBJ2-1): KAGVTQTPRYLIKTRGQQVTLSCSPISGHRSVSWYQQTPGQGLQFLFEYFSETQRNKGNFPGRFSGRQFSNSRSEMNVSTLELGDSALYLCASSPDRYNEQFFGPGTRLTVL.

The count of this clone is one. V gene TRBV5-1 combines with J gene TRBJ2-1, with a possible D match to TRBD2 (6 bases). Germline-derived CDR1 and CDR2 are SGHRS and YFSETQ. V dropped 4 bases and J dropped 2 bases, with 13 bases sitting between them. The CDR3 extends over 15 amino acids. The CDR3 protein is CASSLQGGTYNEQFF. The DNA for the CDR3 is TGCGCCAGCAGCCTTCAGGGAGGCACCTACAATGAGCAGTTCTTC. Drawing the rest from reference TRBV5-1 and TRBJ2-1, the complete variable domain is KAGVTQTPRYLIKTRGQQVTLSCSPISGHRSVSWYQQTPGQGLQFLFEYFSETQRNKGNFPGRFSGRQFSNSRSEMNVSTLELGDSALYLCASSLQGGTYNEQFFGPGTRLTVL.

The CDR3 is CASSQVTSGNTIYF. The CDR3 bases are TGCGCCAGCAGCCAAGTAACCTCTGGAAACACCATATATTTT. J is TRBJ1-3 and V is TRBV4-1; D is uncertain. Germline lookup yields CDR1 MGHRA and CDR2 YSYEKL. Trimming shortened V by 1 base and J by 0 bases, and 4 bases separated the two germline ends. The CDR3 has 14 amino acids.

The rearrangement uses TRBV7-2 and TRBJ2-4; TRBD1 might be the D (6 bases). Germline V lookup: CDR1 SGHTA, CDR2 FQGNSA. There are 15 residues in the CDR3. Trimming left V 0 bases short and J 10 bases short, with 16 bases between. CDR3 coding DNA: TGTGCCAGCAGCTTAGCCCAGGGGAGATTACCTATTCAGTACTTC. Translation gives CASSLAQGRLPIQYF.

The chain employs TRBV18 and TRBJ1-1, with unresolved D. The CDR3 has 13 residues. CDR1 is KGHSH, CDR2 LQKENI, per germline. With 2 bases removed from V and 3 bases from J, the gap between germline ends came to 7 bases. CDR3 in amino acids: CASSPVGDTEAFF. The CDR3 DNA reads as TGTGCCAGCTCACCAGTCGGGGACACTGAAGCTTTCTTT.

The chain recombines TRBV5-5 with TRBJ2-1; D is perhaps TRBD2 (5 bases). Germline assignment: CDR1 SGHKS and CDR2 YYEKEE (reference sequence). The CDR3 has 12 amino acids. Trimming stripped 4 bases from V and 7 bases from J, with 9 bases between. The CDR3 is CASSGAANEQFF. The CDR3 DNA is TGTGCCAGCAGCGGAGCGGCAAATGAGCAGTTCTTC.

This chain links TRBV19 with TRBJ1-5; weak D call: TRBD1 (6 bases). CDR1 and CDR2 (germline): LNHDA, SQIVND (reference sequence). The CDR3 totals 15 residues. Trimming removed 3 bases from V and 3 bases from J, with 12 bases in between. CDR3 DNA sequence: TGTGCCAGTAGTATGGCGGGACACCTCAATCAGCCCCAGCATTTT. It translates to CASSMAGHLNQPQHF.

This chain joins TRBV11-2 and TRBJ1-2, with a tentative D call TRBD1 (5 bases). V was clipped by 5 bases and J by 5 bases, with 24 bases between them. The CDR3 length is 17 residues. CDR1 and CDR2 from the germline V gene are SGHAT and FQNNGV. CDR3 region: CASSARDGGKGRYGYTF. The CDR3 DNA follows: TGTGCCAGCAGCGCCCGGGACGGGGGTAAGGGTCGTTATGGCTACACCTTC.

The chain's CDR3 is CASSLRGQGTDTQYF. The CDR3 bases are TGTGCCAGCAGCCTCCGAGGACAGGGGACAGATACGCAGTATTTT. V and J are TRBV7-2 and TRBJ2-3; the match to TRBD1 covers 9 bases. Germline CDR1 SGHTA, CDR2 FQGNSA. The J segment lost 3 bases and the V segment lost 5 bases, leaving 6 bases of the junction unmatched. The CDR3 has 15 residues.

J is TRBJ2-2 and V is TRBV28; 11 bases map to TRBD1. CDR3 length: 15 amino acids. V trimming: 6 bases; J trimming: 6 bases; junction bases outside the gene matches: 6. Germline loops: CDR1 MDHEN, CDR2 SYDVKM. The CDR3 DNA follows: TGTGCCAGCAGCTTGGACAGGGGGCGGGCCGGGGAGCTGTTTTTT. Its protein is CASSLDRGRAGELFF.

The V call is TRBV7-9, the J call TRBJ2-7; D call uncertain. V was trimmed by 3 bases and J by 3 bases, leaving 6 bases between them. The V gene's germline CDR1 is SEHNR and CDR2 FQNEAQ (reference sequence). The CDR3 has 12 amino acids. CDR3 loop: CASSFSNYEQYF. The CDR3 region has the DNA TGTGCCAGCAGCTTCTCAAACTACGAGCAGTACTTC.

The chain combines TRBV28 with TRBJ1-5, with 7 bases aligning to TRBD1. The CDR3 extends over 13 amino acids. Trimming removed 9 bases from V and 1 base from J; junction bases left unmatched: 3. Germline assignment: CDR1 MDHEN and CDR2 SYDVKM. The CDR3 is CASRQGSNQPQHF. CDR3 bases: TGTGCCAGTAGACAGGGAAGCAATCAGCCCCAGCATTTT.

The chain carries TRBV25-1 and TRBJ2-1, with 9 bases identical to TRBD2. Germline CDR1 is MGHDK and CDR2 is SYGVNS. The CDR3 contains 14 residues. Losses at the gene ends were 4 bases for V and 8 bases for J; bases not matched to a gene: 6. The chain's CDR3 is CASSVGSGSDEQFF. The CDR3 DNA reads as TGTGCCAGCAGTGTGGGTAGCGGGAGTGATGAGCAGTTCTTC.

This clone was detected only a few times. J is TRBJ2-7 and V is TRBV18; no reliable D call. The CDR3 runs to 12 residues. The V end was cut by 2 bases, the J end by 3 bases, with 5 bases between. In germline, CDR1 is KGHSH, CDR2 LQKENI. CDR3 nucleotide sequence: TGTGCCAGCTCACCAGGTGGCTACGAGCAGTACTTC. Translated: CASSPGGYEQYF. Full variable domain (remainder filled in from reference TRBV18 and TRBJ2-7): NAGVMQNPRHLVRRRGQEARLRCSPMKGHSHVYWYRQLPEEGLKFMVYLQKENIIDESGMPKERFSAEFPKEGPSILRIQQVVRGDSAAYFCASSPGGYEQYFGPGTRLTVT.

The V and J genes are TRBV19 and TRBJ2-1; no clear D gene. Germline values: CDR1 LNHDA, CDR2 SQIVND (reference sequence). The V gene lost 1 base and the J gene lost 8 bases, with 15 bases spanning the gap. The CDR3 totals 15 residues. The DNA of the CDR3 is TGTGCCAGTAGTATAGCCTCGACGGTGAACCATGAGCAGTTCTTC. Protein sequence: CASSIASTVNHEQFF.

The chain carries TRBV18 and TRBJ2-5, with 8 bases lining up with TRBD2. V trimming: 3 bases; J trimming: 5 bases; junction bases outside the gene matches: 17. CDR3 length: 18 residues. From germline, CDR1 is KGHSH and CDR2 LQKENI. CDR3 in DNA: TGTGCCAGCTCACCTTCACAAGGGGCAGCGGGAGTATGGGAGACCCAGTACTTC. Translated: CASSPSQGAAGVWETQYF.

This chain uses TRBV9 with TRBJ1-4; D gene unclear. The CDR3 runs 16 residues. V was trimmed by 4 bases and J by 0 bases, leaving 13 bases between them. The germline gives CDR1 SGDLS, CDR2 YYNGEE. The CDR3 nucleotides are TGTGCCAGCAGCCCCCCAGCCAGGACAACTAATGAAAAACTGTTTTTT. Protein: CASSPPARTTNEKLFF. Looking up the rest from reference TRBV9 and TRBJ1-4 gives the full variable domain: DSGVTQTPKHLITATGQRVTLRCSPRSGDLSVYWYQQSLDQGLQFLIQYYNGEERAKGNILERFSAQQFPDLHSELNLSSLELGDSALYFCASSPPARTTNEKLFFGSGTQLSVL.

The chain uses TRBV7-8 and TRBJ2-1, with TRBD2 matching over 13 bases. CDR1 is SGHVS, CDR2 FQNEAQ, per germline. Trimming removed 3 bases from V and 5 bases from J; junction bases left unmatched: 13. The CDR3 length is 19 residues. The DNA of the CDR3 is TGTGCCAGCAGCTTCTTACGTCCCGGGACTAGCGGGACCGACAATGAGCAGTTCTTC. This encodes CASSFLRPGTSGTDNEQFF. The complete variable domain, with remaining parts taken from reference TRBV7-8 and TRBJ2-1, reads GAGVSQSPRYKVAKRGQDVALRCDPISGHVSLFWYQQALGQGPEFLTYFQNEAQLDKSGLPSDRFFAERPEGSVSTLKIQRTQQEDSAVYLCASSFLRPGTSGTDNEQFFGPGTRLTVL.

This clone was observed once. The chain links TRBV5-4 to TRBJ2-7, with 12 bases identical to TRBD2. There are 18 residues in the CDR3. CDR1 and CDR2 from the germline V gene are SGHNT and YYREEE (reference sequence). J was trimmed by 1 base and V by 0 bases; bases with no gene match: 8. The CDR3 loop is CASSLGRGLAGWSYEQYF. The CDR3 DNA sequence: TGTGCCAGCAGCTTGGGGAGGGGACTAGCGGGTTGGTCCTACGAGCAGTACTTC.

The chain joins TRBV30 to TRBJ2-6; D is uncertain. Deletions cut 0 bases from V and 2 bases from J, with 11 bases between. CDR3 length equals 16 residues. Per the germline V gene, CDR1 is GTSNPN and CDR2 is SVGIG (reference sequence). CDR3 in amino acids: CAWSVLRATGANVLTF. CDR3 DNA: TGTGCCTGGAGTGTACTCAGAGCAACTGGGGCCAACGTCCTGACTTTC.

The rearrangement uses TRBV28 and TRBJ2-1; TRBD1 might be the D (5 bases). The CDR3 totals 16 residues. Trimming cost V 2 bases and J 1 base, with 12 bases left between them. Germline V gives CDR1 MDHEN, CDR2 SYDVKM. The chain's CDR3 is CASSLGIRVSYNEQFF. The CDR3 region has the DNA TGTGCCAGCAGTTTAGGGATCAGGGTTTCCTACAATGAGCAGTTCTTC.

This rearrangement joins TRBV27 to TRBJ1-5; D uncertain. Germline CDR1 is MNHEY and CDR2 is SMNVEV (reference sequence). V dropped 7 bases and J dropped 5 bases, with 3 bases sitting between them. The CDR3 has 10 residues. The CDR3: CASTDQPQHF. Here the CDR3 DNA reads TGTGCCAGCACCGATCAGCCCCAGCATTTT.

The chain is built from TRBV6-4 and TRBJ1-1, with D possibly TRBD1 on 5 matching bases. Trimming took off 3 bases at V and 3 bases at J, with 17 bases between the two ends. CDR3 length: 16 amino acids. CDR1 is MRHNA and CDR2 is SNTAGT in the germline V gene. In nucleotides, the CDR3 is TGTGCCAGCAGTGAGGGACGTCAGGAACCTGACACTGAAGCTTTCTTT. It translates to CASSEGRQEPDTEAFF.

CDR3: CASSHPRGADNEKLFF. CDR3 DNA sequence: TGCGCCAGCAGCCACCCAAGGGGAGCGGATAATGAAAAACTGTTTTTT. The chain recombines TRBV4-1 with TRBJ1-4; possible D gene TRBD1, 5 bases. V lost 3 bases, J lost 4 bases, and 15 bases lay in between. This CDR3 region has 16 residues. Germline V CDR1 and CDR2: MGHRA, YSYEKL.

V gene TRBV4-1 combines with J gene TRBJ2-3; possible D gene TRBD2, 6 bases. The CDR3 length is 14 residues. The ends were cut back, 3 bases at V and 5 bases at J, with 12 bases in the middle. Germline assignment: CDR1 MGHRA and CDR2 YSYEKL. CDR3 in amino acids: CASSQGREVDTQYF. CDR3 nucleotides: TGCGCCAGCAGCCAGGGCAGGGAGGTAGATACGCAGTATTTT.

The rearrangement links TRBV5-1 to TRBJ2-2; 10 bases match TRBD2. V lost 2 bases, J lost 4 bases, and 11 bases stayed unmatched. The CDR3 runs 18 residues. Germline V CDR1 and CDR2: SGHRS, YFSETQ. CDR3 in DNA: TGCGCCAGCAGCTTCCGGTTAGCGGGAGGAATGCCCACCGGGGAGCTGTTTTTT. Its protein is CASSFRLAGGMPTGELFF.